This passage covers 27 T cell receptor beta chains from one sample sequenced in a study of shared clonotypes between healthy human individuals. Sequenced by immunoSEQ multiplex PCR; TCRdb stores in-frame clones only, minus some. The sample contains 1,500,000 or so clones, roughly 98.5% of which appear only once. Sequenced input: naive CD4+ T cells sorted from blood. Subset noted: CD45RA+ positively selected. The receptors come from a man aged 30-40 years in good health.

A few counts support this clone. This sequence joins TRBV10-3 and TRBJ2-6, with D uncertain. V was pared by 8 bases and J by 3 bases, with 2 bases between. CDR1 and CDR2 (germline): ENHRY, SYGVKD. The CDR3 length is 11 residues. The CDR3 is CAIYGANVLTF. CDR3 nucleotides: TGTGCCATCTATGGGGCCAACGTCCTGACTTTC.

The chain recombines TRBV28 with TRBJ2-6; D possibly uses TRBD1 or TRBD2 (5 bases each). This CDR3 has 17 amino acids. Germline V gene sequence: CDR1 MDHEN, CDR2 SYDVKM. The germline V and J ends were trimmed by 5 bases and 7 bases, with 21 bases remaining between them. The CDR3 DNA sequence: TGTGCCAGCAGTCGGCCGGGACGCAAGGATGGAGCCAACGTCCTGACTTTC. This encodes CASSRPGRKDGANVLTF.

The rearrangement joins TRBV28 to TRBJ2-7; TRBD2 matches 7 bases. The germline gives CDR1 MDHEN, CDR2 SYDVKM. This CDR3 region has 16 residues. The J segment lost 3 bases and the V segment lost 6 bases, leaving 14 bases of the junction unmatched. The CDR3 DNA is TGTGCCAGCAGCCAAGGTCAAGCGGGGATTGACTACGAGCAGTACTTC. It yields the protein CASSQGQAGIDYEQYF.

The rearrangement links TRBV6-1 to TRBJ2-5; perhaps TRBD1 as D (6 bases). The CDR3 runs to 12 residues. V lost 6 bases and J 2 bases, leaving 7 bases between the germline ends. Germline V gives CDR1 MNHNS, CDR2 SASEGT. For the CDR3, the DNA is TGTGCCAGCAGGCAGGGGCAAGAGACCCAGTACTTC. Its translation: CASRQGQETQYF.

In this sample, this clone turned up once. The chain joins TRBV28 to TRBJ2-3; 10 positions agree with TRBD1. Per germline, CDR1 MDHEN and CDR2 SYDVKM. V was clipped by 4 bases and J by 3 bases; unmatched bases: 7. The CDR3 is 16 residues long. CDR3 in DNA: TGTGCCAGCAGTTCCGACAGGGGGCTTGTTACAGATACGCAGTATTTT. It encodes CASSSDRGLVTDTQYF.

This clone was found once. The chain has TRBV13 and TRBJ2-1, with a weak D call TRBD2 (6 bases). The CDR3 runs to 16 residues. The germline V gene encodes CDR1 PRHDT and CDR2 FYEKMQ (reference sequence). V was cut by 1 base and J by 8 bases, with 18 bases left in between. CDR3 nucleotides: TGTGCCAGCAGCTTAGTTCTCCGGGACTTATGGGATGAGCAGTTCTTC. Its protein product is CASSLVLRDLWDEQFF. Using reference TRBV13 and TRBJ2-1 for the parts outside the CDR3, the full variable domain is AAGVIQSPRHLIKEKRETATLKCYPIPRHDTVYWYQQGPGQDPQFLISFYEKMQSDKGSIPDRFSAQQFSDYHSELNMSSLELGDSALYFCASSLVLRDLWDEQFFGPGTRLTVL.

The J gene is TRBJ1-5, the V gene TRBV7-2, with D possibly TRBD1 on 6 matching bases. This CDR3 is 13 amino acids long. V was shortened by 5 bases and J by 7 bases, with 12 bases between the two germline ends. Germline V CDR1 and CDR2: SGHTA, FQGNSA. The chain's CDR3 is CASSEGGLQPQHF. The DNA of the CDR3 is TGTGCCAGCAGCGAGGGGGGCCTGCAGCCCCAGCATTTT.

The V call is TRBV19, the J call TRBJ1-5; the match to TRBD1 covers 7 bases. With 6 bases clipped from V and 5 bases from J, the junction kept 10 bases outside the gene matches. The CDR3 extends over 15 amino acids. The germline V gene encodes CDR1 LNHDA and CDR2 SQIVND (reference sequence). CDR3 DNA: TGTGCCAGTAGGCCGACGGGACAGATATATCAGCCCCAGCATTTT. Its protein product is CASRPTGQIYQPQHF.

CDR3 sequence: CASSQERVTGGRTDTQYF. The CDR3 DNA reads TGTGCCAGCAGCCAAGAAAGGGTTACAGGGGGCCGTACAGATACGCAGTATTTT. V usage is TRBV4-2 and J usage is TRBJ2-3; the match to TRBD1 covers 9 bases. V lost 0 bases, J lost 3 bases, and 10 bases stayed unmatched. CDR1 is LGHNA and CDR2 is YNFKEQ in the germline V gene. The CDR3 extends over 18 amino acids.

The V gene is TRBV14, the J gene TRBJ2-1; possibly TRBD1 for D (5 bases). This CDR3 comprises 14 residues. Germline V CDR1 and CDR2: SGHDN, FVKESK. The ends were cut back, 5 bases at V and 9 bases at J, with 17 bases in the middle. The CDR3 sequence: CASSTLLQGTEQFF. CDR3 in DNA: TGTGCCAGCAGCACTCTACTTCAGGGTACTGAGCAGTTCTTC.

The CDR3 protein is CASSTRGLATNTGELFF. CDR3 coding DNA: TGTGCCAGCAGTACACGGGGACTAGCGACGAACACCGGGGAGCTGTTTTTT. This chain links TRBV28 with TRBJ2-2; 10 bases fit TRBD2. J was trimmed by 0 bases and V by 5 bases; bases with no gene match: 6. Per the germline V gene, CDR1 is MDHEN and CDR2 is SYDVKM. CDR3 size: 17 residues.

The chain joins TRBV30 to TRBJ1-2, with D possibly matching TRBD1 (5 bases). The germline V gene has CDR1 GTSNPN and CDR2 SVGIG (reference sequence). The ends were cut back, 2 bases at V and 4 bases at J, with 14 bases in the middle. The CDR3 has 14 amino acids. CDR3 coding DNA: TGTGCCTGGAGTCCACGAAGGGACGGCTATGGCTACACCTTC. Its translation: CAWSPRRDGYGYTF.

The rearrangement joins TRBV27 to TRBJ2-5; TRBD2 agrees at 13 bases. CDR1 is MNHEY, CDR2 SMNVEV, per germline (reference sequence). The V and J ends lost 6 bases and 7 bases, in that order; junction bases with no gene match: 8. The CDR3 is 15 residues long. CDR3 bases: TGTGCCAGCAGCACACTAGCGGGAGGGTATGGGACCCAGTACTTC. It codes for CASSTLAGGYGTQYF.

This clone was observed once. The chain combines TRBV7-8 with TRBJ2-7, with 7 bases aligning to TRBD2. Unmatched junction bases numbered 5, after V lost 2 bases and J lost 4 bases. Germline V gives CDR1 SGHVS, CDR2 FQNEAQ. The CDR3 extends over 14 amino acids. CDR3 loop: CASSLYGRLYEQYF. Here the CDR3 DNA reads TGTGCCAGCAGCTTATACGGGAGGTTATACGAGCAGTACTTC.

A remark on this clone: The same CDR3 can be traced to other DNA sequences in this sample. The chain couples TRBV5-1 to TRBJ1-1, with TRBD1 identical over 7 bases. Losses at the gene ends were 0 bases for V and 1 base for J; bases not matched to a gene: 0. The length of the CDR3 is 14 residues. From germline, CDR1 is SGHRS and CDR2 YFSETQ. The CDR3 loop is CASSLDRGNTEAFF. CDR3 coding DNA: TGCGCCAGCAGCTTGGACAGGGGGAACACTGAAGCTTTCTTT.

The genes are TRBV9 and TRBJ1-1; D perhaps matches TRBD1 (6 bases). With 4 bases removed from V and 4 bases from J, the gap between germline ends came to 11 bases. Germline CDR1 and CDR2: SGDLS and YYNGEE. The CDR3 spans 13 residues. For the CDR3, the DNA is TGTGCCAGCAGCCTCGCGGGGGCCACTGAAGCTTTCTTT. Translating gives CASSLAGATEAFF.

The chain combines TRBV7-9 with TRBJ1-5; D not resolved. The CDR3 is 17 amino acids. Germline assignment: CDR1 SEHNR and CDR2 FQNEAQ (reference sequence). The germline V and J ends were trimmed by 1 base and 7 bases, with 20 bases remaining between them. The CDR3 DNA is TGTGCCAGCAGCTTAGAAATCCATCCAGAGAAGATGCAGCCCCAGCATTTT. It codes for CASSLEIHPEKMQPQHF.

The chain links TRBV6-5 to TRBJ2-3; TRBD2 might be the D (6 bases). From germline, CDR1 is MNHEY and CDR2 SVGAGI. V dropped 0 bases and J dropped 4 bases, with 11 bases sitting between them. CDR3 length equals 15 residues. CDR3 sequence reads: CASSYSQRVSDTQYF. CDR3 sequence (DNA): TGTGCCAGCAGTTACTCGCAGCGGGTCTCAGATACGCAGTATTTT.

The CDR3 coding sequence is TGTGCCAGCAGCCCGGGACAGTCGCCGACTTACGAGCAGTACTTC. It is translated as CASSPGQSPTYEQYF. The chain joins TRBV7-2 to TRBJ2-7, with 7 bases identical to TRBD1. The CDR3 contains 15 residues. Germline V gives CDR1 SGHTA, CDR2 FQGNSA. V lost 5 bases and J lost 4; bases outside the gene matches: 11.

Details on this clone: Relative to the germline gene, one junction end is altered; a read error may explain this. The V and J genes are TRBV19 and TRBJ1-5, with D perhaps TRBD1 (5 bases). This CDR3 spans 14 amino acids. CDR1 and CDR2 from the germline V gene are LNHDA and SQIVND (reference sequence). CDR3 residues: CASSIEGRNQPQHF. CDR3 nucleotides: TGTGCCAGTAGTATAGAGGGGCGCAACCAGCCCCAGCATTTT.

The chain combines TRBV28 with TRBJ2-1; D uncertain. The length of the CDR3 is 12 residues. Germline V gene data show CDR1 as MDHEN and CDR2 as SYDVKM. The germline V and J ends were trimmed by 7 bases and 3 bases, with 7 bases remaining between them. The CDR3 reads CASNRDYNEQFF. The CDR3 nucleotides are TGTGCCAGCAACCGCGACTACAATGAGCAGTTCTTC.

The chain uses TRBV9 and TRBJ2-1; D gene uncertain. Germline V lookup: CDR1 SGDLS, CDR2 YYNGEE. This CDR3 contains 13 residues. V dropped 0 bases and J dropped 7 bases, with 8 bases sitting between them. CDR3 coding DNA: TGTGCCAGCAGCGTAGAAATCCTAAATGAGCAGTTCTTC. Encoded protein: CASSVEILNEQFF.

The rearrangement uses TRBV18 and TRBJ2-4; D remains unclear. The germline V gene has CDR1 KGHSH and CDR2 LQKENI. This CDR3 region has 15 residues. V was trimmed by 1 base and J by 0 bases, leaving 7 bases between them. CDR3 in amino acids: CASSPLPLAKNIQYF. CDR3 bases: TGTGCCAGCTCACCACTGCCTCTAGCCAAAAACATTCAGTACTTC.

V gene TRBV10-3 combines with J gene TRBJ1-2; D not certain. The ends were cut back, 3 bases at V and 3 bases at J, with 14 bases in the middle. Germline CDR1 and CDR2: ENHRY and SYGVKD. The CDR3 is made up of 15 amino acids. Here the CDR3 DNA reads TGTGCCATCAGTGACTCAGTTAGATCAGACTATGGCTACACCTTC. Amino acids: CAISDSVRSDYGYTF.

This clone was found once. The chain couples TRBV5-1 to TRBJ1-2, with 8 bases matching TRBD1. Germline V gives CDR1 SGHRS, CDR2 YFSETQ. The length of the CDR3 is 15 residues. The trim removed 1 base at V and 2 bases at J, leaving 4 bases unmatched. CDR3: CASSLTTGANYGYTF. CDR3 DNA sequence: TGCGCCAGCAGCTTGACGACAGGGGCCAACTATGGCTACACCTTC.

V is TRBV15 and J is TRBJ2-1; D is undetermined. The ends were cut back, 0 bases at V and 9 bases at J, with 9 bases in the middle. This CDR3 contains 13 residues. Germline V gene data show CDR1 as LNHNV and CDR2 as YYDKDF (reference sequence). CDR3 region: CATSRDQAGEQFF. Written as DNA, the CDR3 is TGTGCCACCAGCAGAGATCAAGCCGGTGAGCAGTTCTTC.

The CDR3 protein is CASGHSGQPYTDTQYF. The DNA of the CDR3 is TGTGCTAGTGGGCATTCGGGACAGCCCTACACAGATACGCAGTATTTT. This chain joins TRBV12-5 and TRBJ2-3, with 7 bases lining up with TRBD1. This CDR3 region has 16 residues. Per germline, CDR1 LGHNT and CDR2 FRNRAP. The junction had 11 bases not matched to a gene; V was cut back by 6 bases and J by 2 bases.